The 32 T cell receptor beta chains below all came from one sample that was sequenced in a study of shared clonotypes between healthy human individuals. The table came from immunoSEQ multiplex PCR; TCRdb's copy has only in-frame clones and leaves some out. Of 780,000 or so clones listed, 55% to 80% were seen once; the top ten hold 1.8%. Sequencing used memory CD4+ T cells sorted from blood. Described subset: CD45RA-negative fraction. These receptors came from a woman between 25 and 40 years old in good health.

This clone was detected ten times or more. The rearrangement joins TRBV7-8 to TRBJ2-7, with 7 positions matching TRBD2. This CDR3 has 12 amino acids. CDR1 and CDR2 (germline): SGHVS, FQNEAQ. With V trimmed by 6 bases and J by 6 bases, 5 bases remained unmatched. CDR3 protein: CASSPWGGEQYF. CDR3 nucleotide sequence: TGTGCCAGCAGTCCCTGGGGGGGCGAGCAGTACTTC.

This rearrangement joins TRBV5-4 to TRBJ2-1; D possibly corresponds to TRBD2 (5 bases). The germline V and J ends were trimmed by 4 bases and 2 bases, with 13 bases remaining between them. The CDR3 is 15 residues long. Germline CDR1 reads SGHNT; CDR2 reads YYREEE (reference sequence). The CDR3 here is CASSPGEGTYNEQFF. In DNA form, the CDR3 reads TGTGCCAGCAGCCCCGGAGAGGGAACCTACAATGAGCAGTTCTTC.

As regards this clone: Other DNA sequences within the sample encode an identical CDR3. The rearrangement joins TRBV2 to TRBJ2-7; D not certain. The CDR3 has 13 amino acids. V gave up 4 bases and J gave up 2 bases, with 9 bases separating them. Germline V gene lookup returns CDR1 SNHLY and CDR2 FYNNEI. CDR3 in amino acids: CASSVARTYEQYF. The DNA for the CDR3 is TGTGCCAGCAGTGTGGCCAGAACCTACGAGCAGTACTTC.

This clone was seen just once. The chain is built from TRBV27 and TRBJ2-7, with 10 positions matching TRBD1. Germline CDR1 and CDR2: MNHEY and SMNVEV (reference sequence). The CDR3 contains 15 residues. V trimming: 5 bases; J trimming: 3 bases; junction bases outside the gene matches: 7. The CDR3 DNA is TGTGCCAGCAGTCCCCGGACAGGGGGTTTCTACGAGCAGTACTTC. Amino acids: CASSPRTGGFYEQYF.

This clone is a singleton in its sample. This chain connects TRBV11-2 to TRBJ2-7; the D gene could be TRBD1 or TRBD2 (6 bases each). Germline assignment: CDR1 SGHAT and CDR2 FQNNGV. The V and J ends lost 3 bases and 0 bases respectively, with 15 bases between them. CDR3 length: 16 residues. CDR3 in DNA: TGTGCCAGCAGCTTGGGGGCGGGGTCCCTCTCCTACGAGCAGTACTTC. It yields the protein CASSLGAGSLSYEQYF.

This clone appeared a single time. The V call is TRBV4-1, the J call TRBJ1-5; D ambiguous. Germline-derived CDR1 and CDR2 are MGHRA and YSYEKL. This CDR3 region has 15 residues. Trimming removed 0 bases from V and 11 bases from J, with 17 bases in between. The CDR3 DNA reads as TGCGCCAGCAGCCAAGAATCAGGTGCTTGGGGAGCCCAGCATTTT. Translation: CASSQESGAWGAQHF.

The chain employs TRBV5-1 and TRBJ2-1; weak D call: TRBD1 (5 bases). CDR1 SGHRS and CDR2 YFSETQ come from the germline V gene. Trimming removed 0 bases from V and 7 bases from J, with 11 bases in between. This CDR3 region has 14 residues. In nucleotides, the CDR3 is TGCGCCAGCAGCTTGGCGTTTAGGGGTAATGAGCAGTTCTTC. Protein product: CASSLAFRGNEQFF.

This clone was recorded a few times. The rearrangement links TRBV28 to TRBJ1-2; the D is unclear. Germline values: CDR1 MDHEN, CDR2 SYDVKM. The CDR3 has 12 residues. The germline V and J ends were trimmed by 8 bases and 8 bases, with 15 bases remaining between them. CDR3 sequence (DNA): TGTGCCAGCGGAGGGCCCTCAGCAGGCTACACCTTC. It specifies CASGGPSAGYTF.

The chain uses TRBV28 and TRBJ1-5; 12 nucleotides align to TRBD1. The length of the CDR3 is 17 residues. Trimming removed 6 bases from V and 8 bases from J; junction bases left unmatched: 14. The germline gives CDR1 MDHEN, CDR2 SYDVKM. The CDR3 sequence: CASRLHRGTGGSEPQHF. The CDR3 nucleotides read TGTGCCAGCAGACTTCATCGGGGGACAGGGGGCTCAGAGCCCCAGCATTTT.

The chain couples TRBV2 to TRBJ1-5; a weak D match, TRBD1 (6 bases). The CDR3 contains 13 residues. Looked up from germline, CDR1 is SNHLY and CDR2 is FYNNEI. Trimming took off 7 bases at V and 4 bases at J, with 11 bases between the two ends. CDR3 loop: CASTEGVNQPQHF. CDR3 in DNA: TGTGCCAGCACCGAGGGGGTGAATCAGCCCCAGCATTTT.

CDR3 protein: CASSVDPCEQYF. In DNA, the CDR3 is TGTGCCAGCAGCGTGGATCCCTGCGAGCAGTACTTC. V usage is TRBV7-3 and J usage is TRBJ2-7; D is ambiguous. Germline CDR1 SGHTA, CDR2 FQGTGA. Trimming removed 5 bases at V and 6 bases at J, with 11 bases between. The CDR3 sequence is 12 residues long.

The chain has TRBV28 and TRBJ1-4, with D possibly matching TRBD1 (6 bases). Trimming left V 2 bases short and J 8 bases short, with 15 bases between. The CDR3 has 15 residues. The germline gives CDR1 MDHEN, CDR2 SYDVKM. CDR3 DNA sequence: TGTGCCAGCAGTTTAGGCGGCAGGGGTAGGGAAAAACTGTTTTTT. Translation: CASSLGGRGREKLFF.

The chain has TRBV5-1 and TRBJ2-1, with TRBD2 matching 7 bases. Germline values: CDR1 SGHRS, CDR2 YFSETQ. This CDR3 is 16 amino acids long. Trimming took 1 base from V and 2 from J; bases not matched to a gene: 6. DNA for the CDR3: TGCGCCAGCAGCTTGTCCAGCGGGACGACCTACAATGAGCAGTTCTTC. The encoded protein is CASSLSSGTTYNEQFF. The complete variable domain, with remaining parts taken from reference TRBV5-1 and TRBJ2-1, reads KAGVTQTPRYLIKTRGQQVTLSCSPISGHRSVSWYQQTPGQGLQFLFEYFSETQRNKGNFPGRFSGRQFSNSRSEMNVSTLELGDSALYLCASSLSSGTTYNEQFFGPGTRLTVL.

The chain combines TRBV7-3 with TRBJ2-6; TRBD2 aligns across 12 bases. Looked up from germline, CDR1 is SGHTA and CDR2 is FQGTGA. Unmatched junction bases numbered 0, after V lost 1 base and J lost 2 bases. CDR3 length: 17 residues. CDR3 bases: TGTGCCAGCAGCTTAAGACTAGCGGGAGCTGGGGCCAACGTCCTGACTTTC. It is translated as CASSLRLAGAGANVLTF.

V gene TRBV19 combines with J gene TRBJ1-1; D is ambiguous. Trimming shortened V by 4 bases and J by 0 bases, and 9 bases separated the two germline ends. Germline V gene lookup returns CDR1 LNHDA and CDR2 SQIVND (reference sequence). This CDR3 spans 14 amino acids. The CDR3 is CASSTTGMNTEAFF. DNA for the CDR3: TGTGCCAGTAGTACGACGGGAATGAACACTGAAGCTTTCTTT.

The V and J genes are TRBV19 and TRBJ2-7; D possibly uses TRBD1 or TRBD2 (5 bases each). Between the trimmed V and J ends, which lost 0 bases and 5 bases, there was a span of 14 bases. Looked up from germline, CDR1 is LNHDA and CDR2 is SQIVND (reference sequence). CDR3 length: 15 residues. Here the CDR3 reads CASSIDRATIDEQYF. In nucleotides, the CDR3 is TGTGCCAGTAGTATAGACAGGGCGACTATCGACGAGCAGTACTTC.

This chain joins TRBV5-1 and TRBJ2-3, with D possibly matching TRBD2 (6 bases). This CDR3 is 15 amino acids long. V was pared by 5 bases and J by 0 bases, with 13 bases between. Germline V gene lookup returns CDR1 SGHRS and CDR2 YFSETQ. The CDR3 coding sequence is TGCGCCAGCAGGGGGGGTAGCGGCAGCACAGATACGCAGTATTTT. Protein product: CASRGGSGSTDTQYF.

The V gene is TRBV12-1, the J gene TRBJ2-7; the table's D call of TRBD2 was not tested on the DNA. TRBV12-1 is a pseudogene segment. This CDR3 contains 15 residues. CDR3 residues: CASSPRAPIQEEQYF. CDR3 sequence (DNA): TGTGCCAGCAGCCCCCGAGCCCCGATTCAAGAGGAGCAGTACTTC.

The gene calls are TRBV10-3 and TRBJ1-2; 10 bases line up with TRBD1. This CDR3 contains 14 residues. The V and J ends lost 6 bases and 5 bases, in that order; junction bases with no gene match: 6. The germline CDR1 and CDR2 sequences are ENHRY and SYGVKD. The CDR3 sequence: CAISLDRGNYGYTF. The CDR3 bases are TGTGCCATCAGCCTGGACAGGGGGAATTATGGCTACACCTTC.

V gene TRBV5-1 combines with J gene TRBJ2-7; TRBD1 aligns across 8 bases. The V segment lost 4 bases and the J segment 2 bases; nucleotides outside the gene matches: 8. The CDR3 extends over 15 amino acids. Germline-derived CDR1 and CDR2 are SGHRS and YFSETQ. The CDR3 region is CASSEFGQGTYEQYF. The CDR3 DNA is TGCGCCAGCAGCGAATTCGGACAGGGAACCTACGAGCAGTACTTC.

The rearrangement links TRBV18 to TRBJ2-7; 11 bases match TRBD1. CDR1 and CDR2 (germline): KGHSH, LQKENI. The CDR3 is 15 amino acids. With 5 bases clipped from V and 5 bases from J, the junction kept 8 bases outside the gene matches. The chain's CDR3 is CASSSRDRGFNEQYF. The CDR3 nucleotides are TGTGCCAGCTCAAGCCGGGACAGGGGGTTTAACGAGCAGTACTTC.

The chain is built from TRBV10-3 and TRBJ1-4; unclear D gene. V gave up 3 bases and J gave up 10 bases, with 18 bases separating them. The CDR3 has 15 amino acids. Germline V gene sequence: CDR1 ENHRY, CDR2 SYGVKD. As DNA, the CDR3 is TGTGCCATCAGTGATGCGTCGTCGGGTCTTGGAAAACTGTTTTTT. Encoded protein: CAISDASSGLGKLFF.

The V call is TRBV11-2, the J call TRBJ2-1; D is unresolved. The CDR3 is 14 amino acids. Germline V CDR1 and CDR2: SGHAT, FQNNGV. The V end was cut by 3 bases, the J end by 0 bases, with 6 bases between. DNA for the CDR3: TGTGCCAGCAGCTTGCACGGCTCCTACAATGAGCAGTTCTTC. Protein: CASSLHGSYNEQFF. The full variable domain, its missing parts supplied by reference TRBV11-2 and TRBJ2-1, is EAGVAQSPRYKIIEKRQSVAFWCNPISGHATLYWYQQILGQGPKLLIQFQNNGVVDDSQLPKDRFSAERLKGVDSTLKIQPAKLEDSAVYLCASSLHGSYNEQFFGPGTRLTVL.

V usage is TRBV7-6 and J usage is TRBJ1-5; D is unresolved. This CDR3 comprises 13 residues. CDR1 and CDR2 from the germline V gene are SGHVS and FNYEAQ. V was pared by 5 bases and J by 3 bases, with 8 bases between. The CDR3 reads CASSLGVNQPQHF. The CDR3 DNA reads TGTGCCAGCAGCCTCGGAGTCAATCAGCCCCAGCATTTT.

The J gene is TRBJ2-2, the V gene TRBV27; 8 nucleotides line up with TRBD1. Germline-derived CDR1 and CDR2 are MNHEY and SMNVEV (reference sequence). CDR3 length: 17 residues. Unmatched junction bases numbered 14, after V lost 6 bases and J lost 5 bases. This CDR3 reads CASRLQGRGQRTGELFF. The CDR3 DNA reads TGTGCCAGCAGACTCCAGGGCAGGGGGCAGAGGACCGGGGAGCTGTTTTTT.

This clone has just a few counts. V gene TRBV5-1 combines with J gene TRBJ2-1; D is possibly TRBD2 (6 bases). CDR1 and CDR2 from the germline V gene are SGHRS and YFSETQ. V lost 0 bases, J lost 0 bases, and 19 bases lay in between. This CDR3 region has 19 residues. The CDR3 bases are TGCGCCAGCAGCTTGGCCGGGAGCATGGGACTCGTCTCCTACAATGAGCAGTTCTTC. Protein sequence: CASSLAGSMGLVSYNEQFF.

The rearrangement joins TRBV19 to TRBJ2-7; perhaps TRBD2 as D (5 bases). CDR3 length: 16 residues. Germline V gene data show CDR1 as LNHDA and CDR2 as SQIVND (reference sequence). V lost 2 bases, J lost 2 bases, and 16 bases lay in between. CDR3 nucleotides: TGTGCCAGTAGTATAAAACGAGGGTCTCTCGCCTACGAGCAGTACTTC. Translation gives CASSIKRGSLAYEQYF. Supplemented by reference TRBV19 and TRBJ2-7, the full variable domain reads DGGITQSPKYLFRKEGQNVTLSCEQNLNHDAMYWYRQDPGQGLRLIYYSQIVNDFQKGDIAEGYSVSREKKESFPLTVTSAQKNPTAFYLCASSIKRGSLAYEQYFGPGTRLTVT.

This chain links TRBV6-5 with TRBJ2-3, with D possibly being TRBD2 (5 bases). V was clipped by 0 bases and J by 2 bases, with 9 bases between them. Looked up from germline, CDR1 is MNHEY and CDR2 is SVGAGI. The CDR3 runs 15 residues. CDR3 nucleotides: TGTGCCAGCAGTTACTCGAGCGGTCCCACAGATACGCAGTATTTT. Translated, it gives CASSYSSGPTDTQYF.

V and J are TRBV5-1 and TRBJ2-3; TRBD2 matches 8 bases. V lost 4 bases, J lost 4 bases, and 8 bases stayed unmatched. The CDR3 is 15 residues long. Germline V CDR1 and CDR2: SGHRS, YFSETQ. The DNA for the CDR3 is TGCGCCAGCAGCGGGAGCGGGAGACACGCAGATACGCAGTATTTT. Translated, it gives CASSGSGRHADTQYF.

The CDR3 sequence is CASSLSTRDEKLFF. In nucleotides, the CDR3 is TGCGCCAGCAGCTTGTCGACACGGGATGAAAAACTGTTTTTT. V is TRBV5-1 and J is TRBJ1-4; D uncertain. Germline lookup yields CDR1 SGHRS and CDR2 YFSETQ. The CDR3 length is 14 residues. Between the trimmed V and J ends, which lost 1 base and 6 bases, there was a span of 10 bases.

CDR3 DNA: TGTGCCAGCAGTGTTCGACTGGCTGGGGCCAACGTCCTGACTTTC. Residues: CASSVRLAGANVLTF. This sequence joins TRBV28 and TRBJ2-6; D uncertain. This CDR3 has 15 amino acids. CDR1 and CDR2 from the germline V gene are MDHEN and SYDVKM. V was shortened by 5 bases and J by 2 bases, with 10 bases between the two germline ends.

This rearrangement joins TRBV4-1 to TRBJ2-1; 10 bases map to TRBD2. The CDR3 is 16 residues long. The trim removed 0 bases at V and 10 bases at J, leaving 9 bases unmatched. Germline-derived CDR1 and CDR2 are MGHRA and YSYEKL. As DNA, the CDR3 is TGCGCCAGCAGCCAAGATATTAAGCGGGAGGGCAGCGAGCAGTTCTTC. Its protein product is CASSQDIKREGSEQFF.